This record concerns one T cell receptor beta chain sequence. The data originate from a study of blood T cell repertoires in COVID-19. Study overall: There were acute and convalescent COVID-19 samples, and they came from the United States, Italy and Spain. The cDNA or gDNA used as material had been derived from T cells, B-cell-depleted T cells, or PBMCs.

There are 13 residues in the CDR3. Trimming took off 5 bases at V and 1 base at J, with 8 bases between the two ends. Germline V lookup: CDR1 MNHEY, CDR2 SMNVEV (reference sequence). Produced via immunoSEQ multiplex PCR; TCRdb's table is partial and in-frame only. Of about 75,000 clones listed, 90% were seen once; the top ten hold 6.9%. The rearrangement uses TRBV27 and TRBJ1-1; D unclear. Source material: peripheral blood. The TCR originated in a human donor in a cohort sampled during active COVID-19. CDR3 in DNA: TGTGCCAGCAGTGGGCTCGGGAACACTGAAGCTTTCTTT. Translated: CASSGLGNTEAFF.